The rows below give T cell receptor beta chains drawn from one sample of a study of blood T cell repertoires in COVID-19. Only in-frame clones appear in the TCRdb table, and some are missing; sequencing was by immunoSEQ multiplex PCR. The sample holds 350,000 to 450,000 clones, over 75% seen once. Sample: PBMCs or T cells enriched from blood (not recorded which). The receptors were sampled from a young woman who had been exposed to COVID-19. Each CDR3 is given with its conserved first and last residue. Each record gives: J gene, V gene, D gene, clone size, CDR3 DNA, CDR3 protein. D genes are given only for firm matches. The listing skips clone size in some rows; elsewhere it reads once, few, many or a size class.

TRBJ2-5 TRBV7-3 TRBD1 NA TGTGCCAGCAGCCTAGGGGGACAGGGGGTCATGGAGACCCAGTACTTC CASSLGGQGVMETQYF
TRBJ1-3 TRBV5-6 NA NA TGTGCCAGCAGCTTACGATATTTGGGGGGGCCTGGAAACACCATATATTTT CASSLRYLGGPGNTIYF
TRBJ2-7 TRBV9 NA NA TGTGCCAGCAGCTTCGGGGTAGGTGCCTACGAGCAGTACTTC CASSFGVGAYEQYF
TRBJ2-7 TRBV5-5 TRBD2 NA TGTGCCAGCAGCTTGGCCACTAGCGGGACTTACGAGCAGTACTTC CASSLATSGTYEQYF
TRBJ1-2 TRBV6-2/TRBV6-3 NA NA TGTGCCAGCAGTTACTCGGGGCTCATGGATGGCTACACCTTC CASSYSGLMDGYTF
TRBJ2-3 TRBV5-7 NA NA TGTGCCAGCAGCCCCTGGGGCGGCACAGATACGCAGTATTTT CASSPWGGTDTQYF
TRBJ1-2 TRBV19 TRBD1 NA TGTGCCAGTAGTAGACCAAGGACAGGAAGGGACTATGGCTACACCTTC CASSRPRTGRDYGYTF
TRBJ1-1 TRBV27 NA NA TGTGCCAGCAGTTCTCAGGGAGGGAACACTGAAGCTTTCTTT CASSSQGGNTEAFF
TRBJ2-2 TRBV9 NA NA TGTGCCAGCAGCGTAGGGCCAGGGGATAACACCGGGGAGCTGTTTTTT CASSVGPGDNTGELFF
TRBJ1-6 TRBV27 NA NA TGTGCCAGCATGAAGGAGGTGAATTCACCCCTCCACTTT CASMKEVNSPLHF
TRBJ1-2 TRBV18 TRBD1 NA TGTGCCAGCTCACTCACGACAGGGCTGGACTATGGCTACACCTTC CASSLTTGLDYGYTF
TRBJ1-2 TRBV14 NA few TGTGCCAGCAGTGGGTCGGGGGGCCGAATTTTCGGAAATGGCTACACCTTC CASSGSGGRIFGNGYTF
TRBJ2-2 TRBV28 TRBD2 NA TGTGCCAGCAGTTTAGCGGGAGGGACCGGGGAGCTGTTTTTT CASSLAGGTGELFF
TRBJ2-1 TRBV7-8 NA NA TGTGCCAGCAGGCCCAGAGGTTACAATGAGCAGTTCTTC CASRPRGYNEQFF
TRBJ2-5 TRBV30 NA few TGTGCCTGGAGTACAGGGTCTGCGGAGACCCAGTACTTC CAWSTGSAETQYF
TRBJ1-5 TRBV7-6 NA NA TGTGCCAGCAGCTTAGTGGAGGGTGGCAATCAGCCCCAGCATTTT CASSLVEGGNQPQHF